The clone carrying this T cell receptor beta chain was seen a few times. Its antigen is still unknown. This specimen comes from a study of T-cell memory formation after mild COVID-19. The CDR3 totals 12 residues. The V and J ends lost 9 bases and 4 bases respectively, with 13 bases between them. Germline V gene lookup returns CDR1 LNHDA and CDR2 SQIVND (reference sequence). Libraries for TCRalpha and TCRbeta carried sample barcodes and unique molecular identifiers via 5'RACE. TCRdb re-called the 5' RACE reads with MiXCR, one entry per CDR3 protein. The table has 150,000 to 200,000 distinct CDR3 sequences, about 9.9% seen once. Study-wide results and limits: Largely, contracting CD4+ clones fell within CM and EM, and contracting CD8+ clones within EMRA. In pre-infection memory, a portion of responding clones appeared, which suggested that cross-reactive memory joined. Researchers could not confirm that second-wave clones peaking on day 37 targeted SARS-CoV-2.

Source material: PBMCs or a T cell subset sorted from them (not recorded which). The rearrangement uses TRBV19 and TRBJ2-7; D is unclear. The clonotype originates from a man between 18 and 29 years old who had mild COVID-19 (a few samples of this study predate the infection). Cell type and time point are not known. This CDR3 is CARKSDGYEQYV. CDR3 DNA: TGTGCCAGGAAGAGTGACGGGTACGAGCAGTACGTC.